The clone carrying this TCR beta chain appeared a few times. Investigators prepared the TCR beta libraries by applying iRepertoire HTBI primers and Arm-PCR of CDR3 regions. From the multiplex PCR reads, TCRdb called clonotypes with MiXCR, one entry per CDR3 protein. The table shows about 620,000 distinct CDR3 sequences, with 16% occurring only once. The sample is drawn from a study of regulatory T cells in long-lasting Graves disease. The germline gives CDR1 SGHRS, CDR2 YFSETQ. The CDR3 sequence is 13 residues long. The germline V and J ends were trimmed by 1 base and 6 bases, with 11 bases remaining between them. Time point reported: newly diagnosed GD, antithyroid drugs for less than 3 months. Scientists built the TCR library using RNA that was extracted from PBMCs. These records were also assigned to another study, of T cells in Graves' hyperthyroidism and ophthalmopathy.

V and J are TRBV5-1 and TRBJ2-7, with D tentatively TRBD2 (6 bases). The sample here was peripheral blood mononuclear cells (PBMCs), taken at new diagnosis, from a patient treated with antithyroid drugs. The TCR was taken from a woman between 25 and 40 years old with Graves disease. The chain's CDR3 is CASSLPDGGEQYF. CDR3 in DNA: TGCGCCAGCAGCTTGCCTGACGGGGGCGAGCAGTACTTC.